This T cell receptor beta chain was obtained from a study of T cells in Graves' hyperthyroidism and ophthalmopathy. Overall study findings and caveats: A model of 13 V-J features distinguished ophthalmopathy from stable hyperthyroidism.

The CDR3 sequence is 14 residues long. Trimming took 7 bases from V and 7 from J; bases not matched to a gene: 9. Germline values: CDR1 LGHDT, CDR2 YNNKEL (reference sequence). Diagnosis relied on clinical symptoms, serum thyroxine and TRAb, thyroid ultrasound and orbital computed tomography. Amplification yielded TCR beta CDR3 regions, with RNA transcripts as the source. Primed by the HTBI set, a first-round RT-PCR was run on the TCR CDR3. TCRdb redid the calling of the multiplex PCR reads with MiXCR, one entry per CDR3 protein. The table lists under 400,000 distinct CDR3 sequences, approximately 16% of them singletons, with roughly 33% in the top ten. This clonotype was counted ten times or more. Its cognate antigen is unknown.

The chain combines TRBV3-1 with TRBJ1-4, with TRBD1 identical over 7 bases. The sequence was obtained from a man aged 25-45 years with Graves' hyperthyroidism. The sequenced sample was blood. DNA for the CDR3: TGTGCCAGCACCCGGACAGGTGGACGTGAAAAACTGTTTTTT. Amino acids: CASTRTGGREKLFF.